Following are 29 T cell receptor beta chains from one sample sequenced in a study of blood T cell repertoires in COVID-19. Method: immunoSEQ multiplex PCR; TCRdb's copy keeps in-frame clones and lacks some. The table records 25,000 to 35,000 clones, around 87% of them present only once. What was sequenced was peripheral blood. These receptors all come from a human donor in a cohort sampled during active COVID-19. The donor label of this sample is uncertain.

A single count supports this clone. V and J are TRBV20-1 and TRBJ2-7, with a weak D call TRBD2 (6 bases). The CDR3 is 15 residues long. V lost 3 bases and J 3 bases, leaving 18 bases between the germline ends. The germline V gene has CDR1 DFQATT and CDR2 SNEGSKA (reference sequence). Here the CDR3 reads CSASTSSGDFYEQYF. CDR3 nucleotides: TGCAGTGCTAGTACTAGTAGCGGCGATTTCTACGAGCAGTACTTC.

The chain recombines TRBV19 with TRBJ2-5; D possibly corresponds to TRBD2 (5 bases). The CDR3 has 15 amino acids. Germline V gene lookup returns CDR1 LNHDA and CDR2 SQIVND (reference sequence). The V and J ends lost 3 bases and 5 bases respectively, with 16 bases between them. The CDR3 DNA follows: TGTGCCAGTAGTATGGACTCCATAAAACCGGAGACCCAGTACTTC. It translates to CASSMDSIKPETQYF.

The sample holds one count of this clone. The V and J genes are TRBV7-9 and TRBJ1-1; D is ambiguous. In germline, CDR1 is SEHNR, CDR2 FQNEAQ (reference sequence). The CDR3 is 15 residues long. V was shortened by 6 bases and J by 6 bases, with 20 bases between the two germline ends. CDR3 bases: TGTGCCAGCAGTTCAAGTGGGTCAGGCTTCGCTGAAGCTTTCTTT. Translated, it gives CASSSSGSGFAEAFF.

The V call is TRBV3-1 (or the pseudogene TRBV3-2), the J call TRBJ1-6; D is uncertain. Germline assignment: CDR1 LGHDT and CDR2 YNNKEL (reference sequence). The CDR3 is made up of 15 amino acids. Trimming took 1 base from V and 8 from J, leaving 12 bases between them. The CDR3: CASSQGLSRYSPLHF. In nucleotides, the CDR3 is TGTGCCAGCAGCCAAGGACTCTCGAGGTATTCACCCCTCCACTTT.

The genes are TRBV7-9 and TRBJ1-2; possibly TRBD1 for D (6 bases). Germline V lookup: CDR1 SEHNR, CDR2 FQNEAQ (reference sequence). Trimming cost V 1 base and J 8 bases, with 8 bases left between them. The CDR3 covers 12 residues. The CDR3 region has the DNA TGTGCCAGCAGCTTAGGGCAGGGGGGCTACACCTTC. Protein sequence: CASSLGQGGYTF.

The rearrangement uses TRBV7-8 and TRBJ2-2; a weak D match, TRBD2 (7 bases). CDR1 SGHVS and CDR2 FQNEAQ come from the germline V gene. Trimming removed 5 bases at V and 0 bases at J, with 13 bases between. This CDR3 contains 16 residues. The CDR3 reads CASSPKGGANTGELFF. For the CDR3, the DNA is TGTGCCAGCAGCCCTAAGGGGGGGGCGAACACCGGGGAGCTGTTTTTT.

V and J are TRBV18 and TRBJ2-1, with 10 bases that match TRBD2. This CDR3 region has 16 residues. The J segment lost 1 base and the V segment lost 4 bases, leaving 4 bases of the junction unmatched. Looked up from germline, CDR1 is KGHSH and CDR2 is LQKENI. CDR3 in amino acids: CASSLTSGVSYNEQFF. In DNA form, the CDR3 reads TGTGCCAGCTCACTTACTAGCGGGGTGTCCTACAATGAGCAGTTCTTC.

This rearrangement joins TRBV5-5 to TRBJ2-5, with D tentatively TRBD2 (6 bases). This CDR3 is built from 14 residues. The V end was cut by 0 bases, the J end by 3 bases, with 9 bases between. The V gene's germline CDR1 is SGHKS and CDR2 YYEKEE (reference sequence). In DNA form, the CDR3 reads TGTGCCAGCAGCTTGGGGGGGACTGAAGAGACCCAGTACTTC. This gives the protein CASSLGGTEETQYF.

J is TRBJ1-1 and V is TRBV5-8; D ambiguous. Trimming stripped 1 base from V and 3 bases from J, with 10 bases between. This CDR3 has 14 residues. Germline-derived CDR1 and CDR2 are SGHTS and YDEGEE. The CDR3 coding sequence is TGTGCCAGCAGCTTGTCGCAGTCATACACTGAAGCTTTCTTT. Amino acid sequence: CASSLSQSYTEAFF.

The CDR3 loop reads CASSQLGRGLCTNEQFF. The CDR3 DNA sequence: TGCGCCAGCAGTCAATTGGGGCGGGGCCTTTGCACCAATGAGCAGTTCTTC. The chain links TRBV23-1 to TRBJ2-1, with D possibly being TRBD2 (6 bases). TRBV23-1 is given ORF status, its function remaining uncertain. The CDR3 consists of 17 residues. The V end lost 1 base, the J end lost 6 bases, and 19 bases lay between the germline ends.

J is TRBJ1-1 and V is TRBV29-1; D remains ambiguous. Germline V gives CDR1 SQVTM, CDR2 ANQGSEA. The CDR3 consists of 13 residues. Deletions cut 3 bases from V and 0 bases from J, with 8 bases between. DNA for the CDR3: TGCAGCGTTGATGCGATTATGAACACTGAAGCTTTCTTT. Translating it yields CSVDAIMNTEAFF.

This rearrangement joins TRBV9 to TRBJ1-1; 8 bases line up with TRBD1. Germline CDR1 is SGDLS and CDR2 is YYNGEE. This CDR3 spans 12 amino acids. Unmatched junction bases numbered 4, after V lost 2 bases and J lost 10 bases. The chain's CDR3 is CASSVWQGAAFF. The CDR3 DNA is TGTGCCAGCAGCGTGTGGCAGGGGGCAGCTTTCTTT.

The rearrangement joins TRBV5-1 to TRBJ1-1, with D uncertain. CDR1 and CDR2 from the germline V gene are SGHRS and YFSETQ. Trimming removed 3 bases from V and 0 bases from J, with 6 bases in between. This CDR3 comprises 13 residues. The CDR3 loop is CASSSPMNTEAFF. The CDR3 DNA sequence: TGCGCCAGCAGCTCACCTATGAACACTGAAGCTTTCTTT.

The chain's CDR3 is CASSLWGQASSGANVLTF. CDR3 nucleotide sequence: TGTGCCAGCAGCTTATGGGGACAGGCGTCCTCTGGGGCCAACGTCCTGACTTTC. V is TRBV7-9 and J is TRBJ2-6, with TRBD1 identical over 8 bases. Trimming removed 2 bases from V and 0 bases from J; junction bases left unmatched: 6. Germline CDR1 SEHNR, CDR2 FQNEAQ (reference sequence). This CDR3 region has 18 residues.

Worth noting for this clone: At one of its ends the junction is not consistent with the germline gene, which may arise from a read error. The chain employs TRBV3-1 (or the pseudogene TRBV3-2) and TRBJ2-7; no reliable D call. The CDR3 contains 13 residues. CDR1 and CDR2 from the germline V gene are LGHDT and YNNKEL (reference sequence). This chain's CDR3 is CASSQAGQMALSF. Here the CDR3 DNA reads TGTGCCAGCAGCCAGGCTGGGCAGATGGCCCTCTCGTTC.

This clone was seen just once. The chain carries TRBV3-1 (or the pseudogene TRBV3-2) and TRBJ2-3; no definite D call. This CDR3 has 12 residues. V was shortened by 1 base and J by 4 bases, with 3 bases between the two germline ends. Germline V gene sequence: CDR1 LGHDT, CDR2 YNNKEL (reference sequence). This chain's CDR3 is CASSQVADTQYF. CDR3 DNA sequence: TGTGCCAGCAGCCAAGTAGCAGATACGCAGTATTTT.

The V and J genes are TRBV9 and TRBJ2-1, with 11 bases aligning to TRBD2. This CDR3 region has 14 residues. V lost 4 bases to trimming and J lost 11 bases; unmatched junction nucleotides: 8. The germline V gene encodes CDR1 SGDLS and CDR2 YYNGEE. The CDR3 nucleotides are TGTGCCAGCAGCCTCCAGACTAGCGGGACTAAGCAGTTCTTC. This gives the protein CASSLQTSGTKQFF.

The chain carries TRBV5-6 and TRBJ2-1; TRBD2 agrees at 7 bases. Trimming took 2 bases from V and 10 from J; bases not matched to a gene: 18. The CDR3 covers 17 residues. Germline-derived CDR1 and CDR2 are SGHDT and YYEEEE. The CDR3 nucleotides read TGTGCCAGCAGCTTAGGGGCCATGTGGGAGTTGGGAGGGGAGCAGTTCTTC. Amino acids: CASSLGAMWELGGEQFF.

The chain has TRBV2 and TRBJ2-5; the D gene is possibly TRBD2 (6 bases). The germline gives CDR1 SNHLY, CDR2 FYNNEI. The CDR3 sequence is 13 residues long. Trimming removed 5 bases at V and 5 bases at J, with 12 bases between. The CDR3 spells CASSPRLGETQYF. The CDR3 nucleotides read TGTGCCAGCAGTCCCCGACTAGGGGAGACCCAGTACTTC.

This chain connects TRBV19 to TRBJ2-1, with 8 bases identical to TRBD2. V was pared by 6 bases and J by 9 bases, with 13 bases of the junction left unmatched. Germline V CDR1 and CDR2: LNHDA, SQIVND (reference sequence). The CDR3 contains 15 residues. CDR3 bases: TGTGCCAGTAGCCCATTGGCGGGAGGCTTAAGTGAGCAGTTCTTC. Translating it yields CASSPLAGGLSEQFF.

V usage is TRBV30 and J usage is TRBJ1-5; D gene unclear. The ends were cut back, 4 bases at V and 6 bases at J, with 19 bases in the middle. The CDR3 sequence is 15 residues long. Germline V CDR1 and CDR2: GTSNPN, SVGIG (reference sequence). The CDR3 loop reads CAWTPLGPVGQPQHF. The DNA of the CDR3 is TGTGCCTGGACACCCCTGGGCCCGGTGGGTCAGCCCCAGCATTTT.

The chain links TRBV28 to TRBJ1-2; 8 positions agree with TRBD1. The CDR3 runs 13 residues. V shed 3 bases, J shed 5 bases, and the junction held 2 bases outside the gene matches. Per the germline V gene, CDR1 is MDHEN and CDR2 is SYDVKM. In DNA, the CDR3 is TGTGCCAGCAGTTTGAGACAGGGGTATGGCTACACCTTC. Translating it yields CASSLRQGYGYTF.

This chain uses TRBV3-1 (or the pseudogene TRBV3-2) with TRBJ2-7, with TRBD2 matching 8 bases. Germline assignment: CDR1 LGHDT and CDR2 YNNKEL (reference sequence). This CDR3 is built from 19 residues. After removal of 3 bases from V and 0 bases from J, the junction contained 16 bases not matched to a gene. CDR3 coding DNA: TGTGCCAGCAGCCAGACGGTAGCGGGGCGGACCCCGAGCTCCTACGAGCAGTACTTC. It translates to CASSQTVAGRTPSSYEQYF.

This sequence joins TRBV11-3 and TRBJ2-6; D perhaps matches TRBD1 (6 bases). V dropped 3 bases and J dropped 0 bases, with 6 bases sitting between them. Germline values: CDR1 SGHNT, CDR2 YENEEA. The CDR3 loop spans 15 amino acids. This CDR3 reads CASSLTGSGANVLTF. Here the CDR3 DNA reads TGTGCCAGCAGCTTGACAGGCTCTGGGGCCAACGTCCTGACTTTC.

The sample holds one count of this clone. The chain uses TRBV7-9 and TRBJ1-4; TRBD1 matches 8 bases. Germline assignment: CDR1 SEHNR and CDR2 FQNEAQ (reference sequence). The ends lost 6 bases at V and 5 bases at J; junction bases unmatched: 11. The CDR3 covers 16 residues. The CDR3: CASRPSTGDRNEKLFF. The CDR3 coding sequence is TGTGCCAGCAGACCCTCGACAGGGGATAGGAATGAAAAACTGTTTTTT.

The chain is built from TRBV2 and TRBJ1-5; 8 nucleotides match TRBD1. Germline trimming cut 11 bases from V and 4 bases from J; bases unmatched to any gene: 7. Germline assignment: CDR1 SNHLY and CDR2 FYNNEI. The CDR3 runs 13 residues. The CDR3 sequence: CAGTRGLNQPQHF. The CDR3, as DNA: TGTGCCGGGACCAGGGGGCTAAATCAGCCCCAGCATTTT.

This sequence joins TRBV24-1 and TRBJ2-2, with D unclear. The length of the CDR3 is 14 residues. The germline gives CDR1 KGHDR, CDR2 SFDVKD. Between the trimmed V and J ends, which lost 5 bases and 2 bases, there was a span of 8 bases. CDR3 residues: CATSGRVNTGELFF. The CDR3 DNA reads TGTGCCACCAGTGGTCGGGTAAACACCGGGGAGCTGTTTTTT.

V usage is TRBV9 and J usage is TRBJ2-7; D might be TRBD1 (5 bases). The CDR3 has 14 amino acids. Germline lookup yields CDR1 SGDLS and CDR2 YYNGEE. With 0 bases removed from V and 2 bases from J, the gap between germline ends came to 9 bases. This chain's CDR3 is CASSVEDSPYEQYF. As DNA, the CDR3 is TGTGCCAGCAGCGTAGAAGACAGCCCCTACGAGCAGTACTTC.

In DNA form, the CDR3 reads TGTGCCAGCAGTACCTTTGCGAGAGGAGCTTCTCGTCAGCCCCAGCATTTT. Its protein product is CASSTFARGASRQPQHF. The chain combines TRBV28 with TRBJ1-5; D is unresolved. The CDR3 is made up of 17 amino acids. Trimming stripped 5 bases from V and 6 bases from J, with 23 bases between. The germline V gene encodes CDR1 MDHEN and CDR2 SYDVKM.